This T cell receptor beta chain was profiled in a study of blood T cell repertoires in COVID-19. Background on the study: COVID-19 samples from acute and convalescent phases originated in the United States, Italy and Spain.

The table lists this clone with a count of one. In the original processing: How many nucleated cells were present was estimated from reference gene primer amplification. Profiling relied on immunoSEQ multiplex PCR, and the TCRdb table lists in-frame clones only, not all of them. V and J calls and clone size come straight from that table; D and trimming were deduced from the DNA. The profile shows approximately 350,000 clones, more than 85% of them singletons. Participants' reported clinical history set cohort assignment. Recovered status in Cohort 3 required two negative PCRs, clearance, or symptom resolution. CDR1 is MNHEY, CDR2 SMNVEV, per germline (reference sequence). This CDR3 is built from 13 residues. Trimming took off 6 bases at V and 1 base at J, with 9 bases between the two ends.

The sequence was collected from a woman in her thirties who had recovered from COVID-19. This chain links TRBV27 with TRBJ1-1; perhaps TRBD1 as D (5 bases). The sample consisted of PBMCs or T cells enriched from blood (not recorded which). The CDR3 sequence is CASSIDRNTEAFF. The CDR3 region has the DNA TGTGCCAGCAGCATAGACAGGAACACTGAAGCTTTCTTT.